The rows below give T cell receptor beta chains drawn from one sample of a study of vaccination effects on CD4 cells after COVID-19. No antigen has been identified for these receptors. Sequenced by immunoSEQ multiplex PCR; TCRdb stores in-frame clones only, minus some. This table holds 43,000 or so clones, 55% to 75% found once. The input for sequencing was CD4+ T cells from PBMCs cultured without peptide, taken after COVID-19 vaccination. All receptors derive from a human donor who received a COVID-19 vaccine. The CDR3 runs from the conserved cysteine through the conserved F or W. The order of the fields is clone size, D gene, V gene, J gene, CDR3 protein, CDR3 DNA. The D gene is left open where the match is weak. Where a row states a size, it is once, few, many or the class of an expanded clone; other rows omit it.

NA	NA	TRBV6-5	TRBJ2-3	CASTVGTPDTQYF	TGTGCCAGCACGGTTGGGACTCCAGATACGCAGTATTTT
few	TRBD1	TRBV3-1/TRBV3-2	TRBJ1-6	CASSQEQTGDNSPLHF	TGTGCCAGCAGCCAAGAACAGACAGGGGATAATTCACCCCTCCACTTT
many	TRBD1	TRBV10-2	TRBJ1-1	CASSGQGTNTEAFF	TGCGCCAGCAGTGGACAGGGCACGAACACTGAAGCTTTCTTT
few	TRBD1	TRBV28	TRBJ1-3	CASSTPIGTGSSGNTIYF	TGTGCCAGCAGTACCCCGATCGGGACAGGGAGCTCTGGAAACACCATATATTTT
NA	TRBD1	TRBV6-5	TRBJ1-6	CASRPGTGERSPLHF	TGTGCCAGCAGGCCCGGGACAGGGGAGAGATCACCCCTCCACTTT
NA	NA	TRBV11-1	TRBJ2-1	CASSLGLGNEQFF	TGTGCCAGCAGCTTAGGCCTAGGCAATGAGCAGTTCTTC
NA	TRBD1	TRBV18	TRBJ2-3	CASSPRTGTADTQYF	TGTGCCAGCTCACCAAGGACAGGGACGGCAGATACGCAGTATTTT
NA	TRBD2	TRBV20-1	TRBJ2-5	CSASSPTLLAQREYF	TGCAGTGCTAGTAGCCCAACTCTACTAGCGCAAAGGGAGTACTTC
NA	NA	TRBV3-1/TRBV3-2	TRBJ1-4	CASSQDSLTTNEKLFF	TGTGCCAGCAGCCAGGACAGCCTTACAACTAATGAAAAACTGTTTTTT
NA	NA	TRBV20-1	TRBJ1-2	CSASSPGRATNYGYTF	TGCAGTGCTAGTTCCCCCGGCAGGGCCACTAACTATGGCTACACCTTC
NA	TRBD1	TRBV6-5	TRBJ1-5	CASRETGMDQPQHF	TGTGCCAGCAGGGAGACAGGGATGGATCAGCCCCAGCATTTT
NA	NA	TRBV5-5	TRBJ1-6	CASSLGQDVNNSPLHF	TGTGCCAGCAGCTTGGGGCAGGACGTCAATAATTCACCCCTCCACTTT
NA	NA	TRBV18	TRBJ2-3	CASSPTSTDTQYF	TGTGCCAGCTCACCAACCAGCACAGATACGCAGTATTTT
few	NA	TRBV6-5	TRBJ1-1	CASRALYGGQTEAFF	TGTGCCAGCAGGGCTTTATATGGGGGGCAGACTGAAGCTTTCTTT
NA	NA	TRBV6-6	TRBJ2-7	CASSYNRGYEQYF	TGTGCCAGCAGTTACAACCGGGGGTACGAGCAGTACTTC
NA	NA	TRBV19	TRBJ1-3	CASSISAKGDSGNTIYF	TGTGCCAGTAGTATTTCCGCCAAGGGGGACTCTGGAAACACCATATATTTT
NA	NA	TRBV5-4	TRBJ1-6	CASSLQSITTGLNSPLHF	TGTGCCAGCAGCCTCCAATCAATAACGACAGGTCTTAATTCACCCCTCCACTTT
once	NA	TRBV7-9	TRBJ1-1	CASSGTGTMNTEAFF	TGTGCCAGCAGCGGAACCGGGACAATGAACACTGAAGCTTTCTTT
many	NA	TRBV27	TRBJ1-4	CASSSPFNEKLFF	TGTGCCAGCAGTTCCCCTTTTAATGAAAAACTGTTTTTT
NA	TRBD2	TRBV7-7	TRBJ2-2	CASSLAEGAGGPNTGELFF	TGTGCCAGCAGCTTAGCGGAGGGAGCGGGAGGGCCGAACACCGGGGAGCTGTTTTTT
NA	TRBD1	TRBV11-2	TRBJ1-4	CASSSDRVFNEKLFF	TGTGCCAGCAGCTCAGACAGGGTCTTTAATGAAAAACTGTTTTTT
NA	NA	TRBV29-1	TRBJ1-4	CSVSDATNEKLFF	TGCAGCGTGTCGGATGCAACTAATGAAAAACTGTTTTTT
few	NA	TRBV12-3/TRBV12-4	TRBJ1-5	CASSLLGNQPQHF	TGTGCCAGCAGTCTTTTGGGGAATCAGCCCCAGCATTTT
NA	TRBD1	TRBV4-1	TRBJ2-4	CASSQGGTVLAKNIQYF	TGCGCCAGCAGCCAAGGGGGGACAGTACTAGCCAAAAACATTCAGTACTTC
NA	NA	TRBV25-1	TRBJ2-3	CASSVRTDTQYF	TGTGCCAGCAGTGTCCGGACAGATACGCAGTATTTT
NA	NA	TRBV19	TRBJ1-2	CASSITGPNYGYTF	TGTGCCAGTAGTATAACAGGCCCCAACTATGGCTACACCTTC
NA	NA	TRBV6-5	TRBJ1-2	CASSPKDSYGYTF	TGTGCCAGCAGTCCCAAGGACAGCTATGGCTACACCTTC
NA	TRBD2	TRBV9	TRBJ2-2	CASSPWEGTGELFF	TGTGCCAGCAGCCCATGGGAGGGCACCGGGGAGCTGTTTTTT